These 13 T cell receptor beta chains originate from one sample sequenced in a study of cytomegalovirus exposure and HLA in healthy donors. This PCR relied on a set of 60 Vbeta primers and 13 Jbeta primers. Using immunoSEQ multiplex PCR, the repertoire was profiled, and TCRdb retains in-frame clones only, with some absent. The data show 90,000 to 150,000 clones, with approximately 78% seen just once and 3.3% held by the top ten. Material for sequencing was PBMCs. These receptors were obtained from a woman aged 25 to 39 in good health and CMV-seropositive.

V usage is TRBV12-5 and J usage is TRBJ2-1, with TRBD2 matching 7 bases. The V gene end was trimmed by 1 base and the J gene end by 5 bases; junction bases not matched to a gene: 8. Germline CDR1 reads LGHNT; CDR2 reads FRNRAP. This CDR3 spans 16 amino acids. Here the CDR3 DNA reads TGTGCTAGTGGTTTGGGGGTAACCCGGGGGGACAATGAGCAGTTCTTC. Translation: CASGLGVTRGDNEQFF. Complete variable domain (other parts from reference TRBV12-5 and TRBJ2-1): DARVTQTPRHKVTEMGQEVTMRCQPILGHNTVFWYRQTMMQGLELLAYFRNRAPLDDSGMPKDRFSAEMPDATLATLKIQPSEPRDSAVYFCASGLGVTRGDNEQFFGPGTRLTVL.

The V call is TRBV6-5, the J call TRBJ1-4; D ambiguous. This CDR3 has 14 amino acids. Deletions cut 8 bases from V and 2 bases from J, with 12 bases between. Germline V gene data show CDR1 as MNHEY and CDR2 as SVGAGI. CDR3 loop: CASGLGLTNEKLFF. For the CDR3, the DNA is TGTGCCAGCGGTTTAGGACTTACTAATGAAAAACTGTTTTTT.

The chain has TRBV6-5 and TRBJ1-2; possibly TRBD1 for D (6 bases). CDR1 is MNHEY, CDR2 SVGAGI, per germline. Trimming pared 6 bases from V and 5 bases from J, leaving 10 bases between. The CDR3 totals 12 residues. CDR3 sequence reads: CASRDSVYGYTF. For the CDR3, the DNA is TGTGCCAGCAGGGACAGTGTTTATGGCTACACCTTC.

This chain uses TRBV5-1 with TRBJ2-7, with 8 bases lining up with TRBD2. V was clipped by 0 bases and J by 6 bases; unmatched bases: 11. Germline loops: CDR1 SGHRS, CDR2 YFSETQ. The CDR3 has 16 amino acids. The CDR3, as DNA: TGCGCCAGCAGCTTGGATGGGGCTAGCGGGTCCGGCGAGCAGTACTTC. Amino acids: CASSLDGASGSGEQYF.

This sequence joins TRBV7-9 and TRBJ2-7, with 9 bases fitting TRBD1. The germline V gene encodes CDR1 SEHNR and CDR2 FQNEAQ (reference sequence). This CDR3 has 18 residues. Trimming cost V 2 bases and J 3 bases; bases outside gene matches: 14. The CDR3 nucleotides read TGTGCCAGCAGCTTAACGGGATGGAGGGACAGGGAACACTACGAGCAGTACTTC. Amino acid sequence: CASSLTGWRDREHYEQYF.

This clone is a singleton in its sample. This rearrangement joins TRBV28 to TRBJ2-4; the D gene is possibly TRBD1 (7 bases). Germline V gene lookup returns CDR1 MDHEN and CDR2 SYDVKM. Trimming removed 7 bases from V and 0 bases from J, with 16 bases in between. This CDR3 contains 16 residues. CDR3 sequence reads: CASTQGGILAKNIQYF. CDR3 coding DNA: TGTGCCAGCACCCAGGGGGGAATTCTAGCCAAAAACATTCAGTACTTC.

V usage is TRBV7-2 and J usage is TRBJ2-3, with 7 nucleotides matching TRBD2. The junction had 3 bases not matched to a gene; V was cut back by 6 bases and J by 0 bases. The CDR3 is made up of 14 amino acids. Germline V CDR1 and CDR2: SGHTA, FQGNSA. CDR3: CASSLRGSTDTQYF. DNA of the CDR3: TGTGCCAGCAGTTTGCGGGGGAGCACAGATACGCAGTATTTT.

This sequence joins TRBV21-1 and TRBJ2-3; the table's D call, TRBD2, was not checked against the DNA. TRBV21-1 is described as a pseudogene. The length of the CDR3 is 20 residues. The CDR3 loop reads CASSKVVAGLNFHSTDTQYF. The CDR3 DNA follows: TGTGCCAGCAGCAAAGTTGTAGCGGGGCTCAATTTCCATAGCACAGATACGCAGTATTTT.

The genes are TRBV4-3 and TRBJ2-2; D remains ambiguous. CDR3 length equals 16 residues. V dropped 3 bases and J dropped 2 bases, with 13 bases sitting between them. CDR1 and CDR2 from the germline V gene are LGHNA and YSLEER. The CDR3 spells CASSHPYGGNTGELFF. The CDR3 bases are TGCGCCAGCAGCCATCCATACGGCGGAAACACCGGGGAGCTGTTTTTT.

The V and J genes are TRBV4-1 and TRBJ2-6; maybe TRBD2 (5 bases). Germline lookup yields CDR1 MGHRA and CDR2 YSYEKL. The CDR3 is 17 residues long. V lost 2 bases and J lost 5, with 16 bases in between. The CDR3 bases are TGCGCCAGCAGCCAACCGGGATCTTCTTTCCGGGCCAACGTCCTGACTTTC. Its protein product is CASSQPGSSFRANVLTF.

V and J are TRBV4-3 and TRBJ2-5; no clear D. This CDR3 is 15 amino acids long. V was cut by 1 base and J by 5 bases, with 14 bases left in between. CDR1 is LGHNA, CDR2 YSLEER, per germline. The CDR3 region is CASSQVPGRTETQYF. The CDR3, as DNA: TGCGCCAGCAGCCAAGTCCCTGGGCGTACCGAGACCCAGTACTTC.

Only a few counts were recorded for this clone. The chain carries TRBV4-3 and TRBJ2-1, with TRBD2 matching over 13 bases. The CDR3 runs to 17 residues. V lost 3 bases, J lost 8 bases, and 10 bases stayed unmatched. Germline V lookup: CDR1 LGHNA, CDR2 YSLEER. CDR3 nucleotide sequence: TGCGCCAGCAGCCAGGCCTGGACTAGCGGGGGAAGTGATGAGCAGTTCTTC. Translating it yields CASSQAWTSGGSDEQFF.

The J gene is TRBJ2-1, the V gene TRBV2; TRBD1 matches 8 bases. Germline V lookup: CDR1 SNHLY, CDR2 FYNNEI. J gave up 7 bases and V 6 bases, and 5 bases lay outside the gene matches. CDR3 size: 13 residues. For the CDR3, the DNA is TGTGCCAGCAGCTACAGGGGGTTGAATGAGCAGTTCTTC. As protein: CASSYRGLNEQFF.